The next 23 T cell receptor beta chains were all read from a single sample in a study of blood T cell repertoires in COVID-19. TCRdb's copy holds only in-frame clones and misses some; the assay was immunoSEQ multiplex PCR. The table lists 47,000 or so clones, 81% of them singletons. What was sequenced was peripheral blood. The source of these receptors is a woman aged 80 or over with COVID-19, enrolled during active disease.

This clone turned up a few times. The chain employs TRBV27 and TRBJ2-1; D is perhaps TRBD2 (6 bases). Deletions cut 6 bases from V and 1 base from J, with 10 bases between. Germline V gene lookup returns CDR1 MNHEY and CDR2 SMNVEV (reference sequence). The CDR3 is 14 residues long. Here the CDR3 reads CASRDLASYNEQFF. The CDR3 region has the DNA TGTGCCAGCAGGGACCTAGCGTCCTACAATGAGCAGTTCTTC.

V gene TRBV3-1 (or the pseudogene TRBV3-2) combines with J gene TRBJ2-1; 7 bases are a match to TRBD1. Germline V gene sequence: CDR1 LGHDT, CDR2 YNNKEL (reference sequence). The CDR3 has 12 amino acids. Trimming removed 4 bases from V and 9 bases from J; junction bases left unmatched: 3. The CDR3 DNA reads TGTGCCAGCAGCCGAGGGGGCGTTGAGCAGTTCTTC. Protein product: CASSRGGVEQFF.

V and J are TRBV10-3 and TRBJ2-6; 7 positions match TRBD2. Germline-derived CDR1 and CDR2 are ENHRY and SYGVKD. V gave up 11 bases and J gave up 2 bases; unmatched junction bases: 3. The CDR3 length is 13 residues. The CDR3 nucleotides are TGTGCCGGGGCGGGGGCTGGGGCCAACGTCCTGACTTTC. It is translated as CAGAGAGANVLTF.

J is TRBJ2-1 and V is TRBV9; the match to TRBD1 covers 7 bases. Germline CDR1 is SGDLS and CDR2 is YYNGEE. Unmatched junction bases numbered 7, after V lost 5 bases and J lost 5 bases. The CDR3 runs to 14 residues. The CDR3 nucleotides are TGTGCCAGCAGGGGGGACAGAGGACACAATGAGCAGTTCTTC. Translation gives CASRGDRGHNEQFF.

This clone has only a few counts. CDR3 nucleotides: TGTGCCAGCAGTTACGACAGGGTGAGCACAGATACGCAGTATTTT. Residues: CASSYDRVSTDTQYF. The gene calls are TRBV6-6 and TRBJ2-3; 7 nucleotides line up with TRBD1. CDR3 size: 15 residues. After removal of 2 bases from V and 0 bases from J, the junction contained 2 bases not matched to a gene. CDR1 is MNHNY and CDR2 is SVGAGI in the germline V gene (reference sequence).

The chain uses TRBV7-9 and TRBJ2-7, with TRBD2 matching 9 bases. The germline CDR1 and CDR2 sequences are SEHNR and FQNEAQ (reference sequence). Losses at the gene ends were 4 bases for V and 2 bases for J; bases not matched to a gene: 6. The CDR3 sequence is 15 residues long. CDR3 residues: CASSYSGLAPYEQYF. CDR3 nucleotides: TGTGCCAGCAGCTACTCGGGACTAGCCCCCTACGAGCAGTACTTC.

V usage is TRBV5-5 and J usage is TRBJ2-1; D is perhaps TRBD1 (7 bases). Germline CDR1 and CDR2: SGHKS and YYEKEE (reference sequence). The V and J ends lost 4 bases and 6 bases respectively, with 11 bases between them. The CDR3 spans 13 residues. The CDR3 spells CASSAGQLNEQFF. DNA for the CDR3: TGTGCCAGCAGCGCGGGACAGCTCAATGAGCAGTTCTTC.

This chain joins TRBV29-1 and TRBJ2-7, with 14 nucleotides matching TRBD2. From germline, CDR1 is SQVTM and CDR2 ANQGSEA. This CDR3 is built from 14 residues. After removal of 2 bases from V and 9 bases from J, the junction contained 6 bases not matched to a gene. The CDR3 DNA is TGCAGCGTTGAAAAGACTAGCGGGAGGGCCGTGCAGTACTTC. It specifies CSVEKTSGRAVQYF.

V usage is TRBV7-3 and J usage is TRBJ2-5; tentative D call: TRBD1 (5 bases). CDR3 length: 16 amino acids. V was cut by 2 bases and J by 5 bases, with 18 bases left in between. CDR1 is SGHTA, CDR2 FQGTGA, per germline. CDR3 nucleotide sequence: TGTGCCAGCAGCTTAGCAGTTAGGGGTGTCGGGGAGACCCAGTACTTC. Its protein product is CASSLAVRGVGETQYF. Full variable domain (outside the CDR3, taken from reference TRBV7-3 and TRBJ2-5): GAGVSQTPSNKVTEKGKYVELRCDPISGHTALYWYRQSLGQGPEFLIYFQGTGAADDSGLPNDRFFAVRPEGSVSTLKIQRTERGDSAVYLCASSLAVRGVGETQYFGPGTRLLVL.

This rearrangement joins TRBV6-5 to TRBJ2-1; 8 positions agree with TRBD1. This CDR3 has 13 residues. Trimming removed 10 bases from V and 6 bases from J; junction bases left unmatched: 8. Germline CDR1 MNHEY, CDR2 SVGAGI. CDR3 sequence reads: CATAPGGFNEQFF. The CDR3 DNA reads TGTGCCACCGCCCCAGGGGGCTTCAATGAGCAGTTCTTC.

The chain joins TRBV27 to TRBJ2-1; 11 bases map to TRBD2. The V gene's germline CDR1 is MNHEY and CDR2 SMNVEV (reference sequence). The junction had 9 bases not matched to a gene; V was cut back by 8 bases and J by 9 bases. The length of the CDR3 is 14 residues. In DNA form, the CDR3 reads TGTGCCAGCTCGACTAGCGGGATTACTGGTGAGCAGTTCTTC. It is translated as CASSTSGITGEQFF.

CDR3 residues: CASSEWAGGVTDTQYF. CDR3 nucleotides: TGTGCCAGCAGTGAATGGGCGGGAGGGGTCACAGATACGCAGTATTTT. The V gene is TRBV25-1, the J gene TRBJ2-3, with 9 bases lining up with TRBD2. CDR1 and CDR2 (germline): MGHDK, SYGVNS. Trimming at V came to 1 base and at J to 2 bases, leaving 4 bases not matched to a gene. The CDR3 runs 16 residues.

The V gene is TRBV5-1, the J gene TRBJ2-7; the D gene is possibly TRBD1 (6 bases). The CDR3 is 14 amino acids. Between the trimmed V and J ends, which lost 2 bases and 2 bases, there was a span of 11 bases. The V gene's germline CDR1 is SGHRS and CDR2 YFSETQ. CDR3 nucleotides: TGCGCCAGCAGCTTAGGGACATTCCCCTACGAGCAGTACTTC. As protein: CASSLGTFPYEQYF.

CDR3 residues: CASSFVGGGYDTQYF. In DNA, the CDR3 is TGTGCCAGCAGCTTTGTGGGCGGAGGCTATGATACGCAGTATTTT. V is TRBV7-9 and J is TRBJ2-3; D is possibly TRBD2 (5 bases). CDR3 length equals 15 residues. V was clipped by 3 bases and J by 6 bases, with 16 bases between them. Germline V gene data show CDR1 as SEHNR and CDR2 as FQNEAQ (reference sequence).

The J gene is TRBJ2-7, the V gene TRBV18; 14 bases are shared with TRBD2. The CDR3 extends over 13 amino acids. Germline V CDR1 and CDR2: KGHSH, LQKENI. J lost 6 bases, V lost 5 bases, and 0 bases had no gene match. The CDR3 DNA is TGTGCCAGCTCAGGACTAGCGGGAGGCGAGCAGTACTTC. It codes for CASSGLAGGEQYF.

There are a few counts of this clone. The chain couples TRBV19 to TRBJ2-1, with D possibly matching TRBD1 (6 bases). The CDR3 has 13 residues. The V gene lost 7 bases and the J gene lost 7 bases, with 14 bases spanning the gap. Germline V gene lookup returns CDR1 LNHDA and CDR2 SQIVND (reference sequence). The CDR3 DNA follows: TGTGCCAGTACCCTGGGGGCCTGGAATGAGCAGTTCTTC. This gives the protein CASTLGAWNEQFF. Variable domain in full (rest from reference TRBV19 and TRBJ2-1): DGGITQSPKYLFRKEGQNVTLSCEQNLNHDAMYWYRQDPGQGLRLIYYSQIVNDFQKGDIAEGYSVSREKKESFPLTVTSAQKNPTAFYLCASTLGAWNEQFFGPGTRLTVL.

This clone has more than one count but fewer than ten. This chain joins TRBV2 and TRBJ1-3, with D unresolved. The CDR3 covers 13 residues. Trimming took 9 bases from V and 3 from J, leaving 12 bases between them. Germline V CDR1 and CDR2: SNHLY, FYNNEI. CDR3 sequence reads: CARAHRGGNTIYF. The DNA for the CDR3 is TGTGCCAGAGCCCATCGGGGTGGAAACACCATATATTTT.

The chain is built from TRBV28 and TRBJ2-7, with 9 positions matching TRBD2. From germline, CDR1 is MDHEN and CDR2 SYDVKM. The CDR3 is 13 residues long. J was trimmed by 5 bases and V by 2 bases; bases with no gene match: 1. The CDR3 bases are TGTGCCAGCAGTTTAGCTAGCGGGGACGAGCAGTACTTC. This encodes CASSLASGDEQYF.

V is TRBV2 and J is TRBJ2-1; 7 bases fit TRBD2. The germline V gene encodes CDR1 SNHLY and CDR2 FYNNEI. CDR3 size: 13 residues. With 11 bases clipped from V and 10 bases from J, the junction kept 14 bases outside the gene matches. This CDR3 is CAGKRDPNKEQFF. Here the CDR3 DNA reads TGTGCCGGAAAGCGGGACCCTAATAAGGAGCAGTTCTTC.

V and J are TRBV28 and TRBJ2-1; 7 bases line up with TRBD2. Germline V gene sequence: CDR1 MDHEN, CDR2 SYDVKM. Trimming at V came to 6 bases and at J to 9 bases, leaving 14 bases not matched to a gene. The CDR3 has 15 residues. CDR3 nucleotide sequence: TGTGCCAGCAGAACAGTTAGCGCGGGAGTGAGTGAGCAGTTCTTC. Residues: CASRTVSAGVSEQFF.

V is TRBV11-2 and J is TRBJ2-6; D is uncertain. The CDR3 consists of 13 residues. Trimming cost V 3 bases and J 2 bases, with 2 bases left between them. Germline loops: CDR1 SGHAT, CDR2 FQNNGV. The CDR3 is CASSFTGANVLTF. CDR3 sequence (DNA): TGTGCCAGCAGCTTCACTGGGGCCAACGTCCTGACTTTC.

The J gene is TRBJ1-6, the V gene TRBV5-6; the match to TRBD1 covers 8 bases. V trimming: 0 bases; J trimming: 8 bases; junction bases outside the gene matches: 4. Germline CDR1 and CDR2: SGHDT and YYEEEE. The CDR3 is made up of 15 amino acids. CDR3 loop: CASSLGDRGDSPLHF. CDR3 DNA: TGTGCCAGCAGCTTGGGCGACAGGGGCGATTCACCCCTCCACTTT.

The chain combines TRBV6-5 with TRBJ2-7, with D possibly TRBD1 on 5 matching bases. Germline CDR1 reads MNHEY; CDR2 reads SVGAGI. Trimming stripped 7 bases from V and 1 base from J, with 17 bases between. CDR3 length equals 15 residues. CDR3: CASTFQGESSYEQYF. In nucleotides, the CDR3 is TGTGCCAGCACCTTCCAGGGTGAATCTTCCTACGAGCAGTACTTC.